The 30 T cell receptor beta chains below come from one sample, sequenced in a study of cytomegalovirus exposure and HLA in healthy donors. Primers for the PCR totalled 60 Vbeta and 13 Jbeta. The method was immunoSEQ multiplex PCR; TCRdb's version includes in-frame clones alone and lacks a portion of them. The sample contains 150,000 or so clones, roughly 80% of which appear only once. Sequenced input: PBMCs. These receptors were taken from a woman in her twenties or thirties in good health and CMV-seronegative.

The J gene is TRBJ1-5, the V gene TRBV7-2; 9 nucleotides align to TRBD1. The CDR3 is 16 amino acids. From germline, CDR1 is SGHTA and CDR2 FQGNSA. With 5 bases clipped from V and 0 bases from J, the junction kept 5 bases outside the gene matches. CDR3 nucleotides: TGTGCCAGCAGCCCCAGACAGGGGGATAGCAATCAGCCCCAGCATTTT. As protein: CASSPRQGDSNQPQHF. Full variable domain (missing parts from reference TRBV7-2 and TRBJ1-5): GAGVSQSPSNKVTEKGKDVELRCDPISGHTALYWYRQSLGQGLEFLIYFQGNSAPDKSGLPSDRFSAERTGGSVSTLTIQRTQQEDSAVYLCASSPRQGDSNQPQHFGDGTRLSIL.

CDR3 coding DNA: TGTGCCTGGAGTGTAGGGAAGGGACAGGGAGAGACCCAGTACTTC. This encodes CAWSVGKGQGETQYF. This chain joins TRBV30 and TRBJ2-5, with 9 bases identical to TRBD1. This CDR3 has 15 residues. Germline loops: CDR1 GTSNPN, CDR2 SVGIG (reference sequence). The J segment lost 4 bases and the V segment lost 0 bases, leaving 6 bases of the junction unmatched.

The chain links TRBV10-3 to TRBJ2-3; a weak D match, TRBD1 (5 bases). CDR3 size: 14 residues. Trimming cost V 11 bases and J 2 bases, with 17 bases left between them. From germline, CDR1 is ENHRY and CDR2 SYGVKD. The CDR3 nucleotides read TGTGCCGCCAAAGGCCCAGGGATCACAGATACGCAGTATTTT. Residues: CAAKGPGITDTQYF.

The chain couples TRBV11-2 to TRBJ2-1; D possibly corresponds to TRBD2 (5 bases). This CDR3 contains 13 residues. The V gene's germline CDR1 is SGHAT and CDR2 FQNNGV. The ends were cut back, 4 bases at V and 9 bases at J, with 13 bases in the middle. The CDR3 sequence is CASSSHLAAEQFF. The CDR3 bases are TGTGCCAGCAGCTCTCATCTAGCAGCTGAGCAGTTCTTC.

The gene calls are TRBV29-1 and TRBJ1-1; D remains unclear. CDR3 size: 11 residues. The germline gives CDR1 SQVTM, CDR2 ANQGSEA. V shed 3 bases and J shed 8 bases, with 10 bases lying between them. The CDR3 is CSVDGLWEAFF. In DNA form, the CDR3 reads TGCAGCGTTGATGGCCTTTGGGAAGCTTTCTTT.

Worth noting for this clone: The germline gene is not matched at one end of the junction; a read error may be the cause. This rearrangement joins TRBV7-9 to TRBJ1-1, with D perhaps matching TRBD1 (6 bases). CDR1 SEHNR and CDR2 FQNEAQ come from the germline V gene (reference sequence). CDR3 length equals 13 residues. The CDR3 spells CSSTRGEGTEAFF. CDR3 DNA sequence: TGTTCCAGCACTAGGGGGGAGGGCACTGAAGCTTTCTTT.

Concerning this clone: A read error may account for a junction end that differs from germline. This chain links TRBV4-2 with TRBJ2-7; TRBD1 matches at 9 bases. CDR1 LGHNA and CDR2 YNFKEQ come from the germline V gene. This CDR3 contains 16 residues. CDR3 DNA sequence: TGTGCCAGCAGCCAACCCAAGAGGAATTTACAGGGGGCCTTTCTTTTC. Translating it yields CASSQPKRNLQGAFLF.

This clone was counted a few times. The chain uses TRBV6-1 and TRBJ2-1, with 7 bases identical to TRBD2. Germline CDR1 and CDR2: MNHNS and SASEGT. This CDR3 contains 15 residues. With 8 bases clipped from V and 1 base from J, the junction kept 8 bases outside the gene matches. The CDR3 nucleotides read TGTGCCAGCGGATACCTAGCGGATTCCTACAATGAGCAGTTCTTC. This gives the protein CASGYLADSYNEQFF.

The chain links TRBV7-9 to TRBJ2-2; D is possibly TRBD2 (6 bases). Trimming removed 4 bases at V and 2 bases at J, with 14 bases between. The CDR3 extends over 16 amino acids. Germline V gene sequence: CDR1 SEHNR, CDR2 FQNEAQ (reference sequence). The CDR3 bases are TGTGCCAGCAGCTCCCCCCGGGGGTATAACACCGGGGAGCTGTTTTTT. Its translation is CASSSPRGYNTGELFF. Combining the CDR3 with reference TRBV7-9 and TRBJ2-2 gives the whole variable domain DTGVSQNPRHKITKRGQNVTFRCDPISEHNRLYWYRQTLGQGPEFLTYFQNEAQLEKSRLLSDRFSAERPKGSFSTLEIQRTEQGDSAMYLCASSSPRGYNTGELFFGEGSRLTVL.

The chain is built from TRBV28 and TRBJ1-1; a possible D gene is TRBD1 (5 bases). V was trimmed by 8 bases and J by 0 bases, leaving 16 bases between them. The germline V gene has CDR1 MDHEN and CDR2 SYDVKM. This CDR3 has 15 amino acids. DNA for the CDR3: TGTGCCAGCGCCCCACAGGAATTAATGAACACTGAAGCTTTCTTT. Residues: CASAPQELMNTEAFF.

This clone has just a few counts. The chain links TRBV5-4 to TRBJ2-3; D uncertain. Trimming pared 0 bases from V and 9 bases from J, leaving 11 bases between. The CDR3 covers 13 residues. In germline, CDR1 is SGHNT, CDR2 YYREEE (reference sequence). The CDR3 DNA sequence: TGTGCCAGCAGCTTGGGTTTGGCGGAGACGCAGTATTTT. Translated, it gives CASSLGLAETQYF.

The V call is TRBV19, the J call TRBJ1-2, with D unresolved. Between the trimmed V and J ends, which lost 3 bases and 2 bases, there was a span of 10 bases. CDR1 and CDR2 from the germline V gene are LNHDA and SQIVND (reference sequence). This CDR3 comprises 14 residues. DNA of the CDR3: TGTGCCAGTAGTATCGGGCGGGAAAACTATGGCTACACCTTC. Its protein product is CASSIGRENYGYTF.

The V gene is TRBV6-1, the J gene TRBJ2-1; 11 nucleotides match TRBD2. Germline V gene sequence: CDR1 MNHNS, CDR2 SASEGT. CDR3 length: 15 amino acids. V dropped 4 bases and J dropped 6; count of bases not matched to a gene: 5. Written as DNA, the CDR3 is TGTGCCAGCAGTGCCTCTAGCGGGGGGACCAATGAGCAGTTCTTC. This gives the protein CASSASSGGTNEQFF.

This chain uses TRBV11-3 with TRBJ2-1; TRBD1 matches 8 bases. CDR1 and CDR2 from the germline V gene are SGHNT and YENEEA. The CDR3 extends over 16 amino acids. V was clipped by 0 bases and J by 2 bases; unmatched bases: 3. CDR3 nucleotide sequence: TGTGCCAGCAGCTTAGAATCAGGGGGCGCCTACAATGAGCAGTTCTTC. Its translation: CASSLESGGAYNEQFF. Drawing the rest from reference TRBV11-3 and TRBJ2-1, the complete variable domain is EAGVVQSPRYKIIEKKQPVAFWCNPISGHNTLYWYLQNLGQGPELLIRYENEEAVDDSQLPKDRFSAERLKGVDSTLKIQPAELGDSAVYLCASSLESGGAYNEQFFGPGTRLTVL.

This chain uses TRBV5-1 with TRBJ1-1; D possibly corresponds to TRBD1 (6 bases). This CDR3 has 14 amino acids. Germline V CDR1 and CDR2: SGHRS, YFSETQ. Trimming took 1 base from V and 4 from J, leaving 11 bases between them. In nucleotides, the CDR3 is TGCGCCAGCAGCTTGAAGCCAGGGGCCACTGAAGCTTTCTTT. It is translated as CASSLKPGATEAFF.

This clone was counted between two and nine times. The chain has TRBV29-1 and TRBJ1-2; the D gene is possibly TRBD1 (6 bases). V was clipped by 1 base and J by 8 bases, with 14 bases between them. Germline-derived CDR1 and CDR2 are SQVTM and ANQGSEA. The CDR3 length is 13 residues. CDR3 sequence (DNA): TGCAGCGTTGAAGTTGGGGGGGCTTACGGCTACACCTTC. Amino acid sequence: CSVEVGGAYGYTF.

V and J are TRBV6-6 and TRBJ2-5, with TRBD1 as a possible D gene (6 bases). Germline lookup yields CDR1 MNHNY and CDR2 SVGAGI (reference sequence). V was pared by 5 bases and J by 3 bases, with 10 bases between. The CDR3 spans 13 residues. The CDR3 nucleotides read TGTGCCAGCAGTGCGGCAGGGGAAGAGACCCAGTACTTC. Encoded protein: CASSAAGEETQYF.

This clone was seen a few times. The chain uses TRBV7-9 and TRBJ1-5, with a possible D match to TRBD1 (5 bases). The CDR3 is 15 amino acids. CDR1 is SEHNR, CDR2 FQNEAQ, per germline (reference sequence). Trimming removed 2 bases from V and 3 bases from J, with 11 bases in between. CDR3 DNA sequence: TGTGCCAGCAGCTTAACCGACAGCGACAATCAGCCCCAGCATTTT. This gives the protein CASSLTDSDNQPQHF.

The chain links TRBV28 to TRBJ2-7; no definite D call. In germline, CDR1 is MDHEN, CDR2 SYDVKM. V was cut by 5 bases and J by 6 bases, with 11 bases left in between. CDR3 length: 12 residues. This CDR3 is CASSQLPFEQYF. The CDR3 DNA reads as TGTGCCAGCAGTCAACTCCCTTTCGAGCAGTACTTC. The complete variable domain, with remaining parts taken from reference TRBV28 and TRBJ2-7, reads DVKVTQSSRYLVKRTGEKVFLECVQDMDHENMFWYRQDPGLGLRLIYFSYDVKMKEKGDIPEGYSVSREKKERFSLILESASTNQTSMYLCASSQLPFEQYFGPGTRLTVT.

The CDR3 loop is CASSIGHSPLHF. The CDR3 DNA is TGTGCCAGCAGCATTGGGCATTCACCCCTCCACTTT. The V gene is TRBV14, the J gene TRBJ1-6; D is unclear. The CDR3 runs 12 residues. Trimming took 5 bases from V and 8 from J, leaving 7 bases between them. CDR1 is SGHDN and CDR2 is FVKESK in the germline V gene.

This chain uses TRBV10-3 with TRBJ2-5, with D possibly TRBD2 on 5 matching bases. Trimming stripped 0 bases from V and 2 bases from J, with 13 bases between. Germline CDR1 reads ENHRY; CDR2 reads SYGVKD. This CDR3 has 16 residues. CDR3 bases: TGTGCCATCAGTGAGTCGATATCCCGGGGACAAGAGACCCAGTACTTC. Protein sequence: CAISESISRGQETQYF.

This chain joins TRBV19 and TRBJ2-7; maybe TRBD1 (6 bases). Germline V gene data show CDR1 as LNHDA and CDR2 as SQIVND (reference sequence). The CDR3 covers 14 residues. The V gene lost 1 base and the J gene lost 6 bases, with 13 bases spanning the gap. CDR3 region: CASSIVPTGGEQYF. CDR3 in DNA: TGTGCCAGTAGTATAGTCCCGACAGGTGGCGAGCAGTACTTC.

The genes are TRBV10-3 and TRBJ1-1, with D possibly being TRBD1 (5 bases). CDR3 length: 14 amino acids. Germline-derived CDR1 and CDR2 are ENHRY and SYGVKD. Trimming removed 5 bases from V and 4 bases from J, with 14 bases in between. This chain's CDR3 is CAISLGRQGTEAFF. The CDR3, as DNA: TGTGCCATCAGTCTCGGGAGGCAGGGCACTGAAGCTTTCTTT.

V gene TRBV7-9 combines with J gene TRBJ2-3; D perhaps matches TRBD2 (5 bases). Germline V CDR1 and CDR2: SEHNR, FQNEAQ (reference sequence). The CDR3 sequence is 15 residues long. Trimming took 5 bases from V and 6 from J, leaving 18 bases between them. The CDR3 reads CASSLARGQDDTQYF. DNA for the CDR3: TGTGCCAGCAGCCTGGCACGAGGGCAGGATGATACGCAGTATTTT.

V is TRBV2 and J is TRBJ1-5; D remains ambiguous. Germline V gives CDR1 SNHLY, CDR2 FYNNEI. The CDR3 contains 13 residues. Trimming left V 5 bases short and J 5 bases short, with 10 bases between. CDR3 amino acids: CASSLTRDQPQHF. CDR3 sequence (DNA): TGTGCCAGCAGTTTGACGAGGGATCAGCCCCAGCATTTT.

CDR3 nucleotides: TGTGCCAGCAGCCCCAGATACACCGGGGAGCTGTTTTTT. As protein: CASSPRYTGELFF. The chain is built from TRBV5-8 and TRBJ2-2; D is ambiguous. CDR1 is SGHTS and CDR2 is YDEGEE in the germline V gene. The CDR3 length is 13 residues. The V end was cut by 4 bases, the J end by 3 bases, with 7 bases between.

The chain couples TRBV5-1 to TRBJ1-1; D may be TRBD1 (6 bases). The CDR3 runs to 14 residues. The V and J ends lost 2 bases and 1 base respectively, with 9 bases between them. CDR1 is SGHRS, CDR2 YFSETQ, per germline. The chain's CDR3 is CASSLLTGNTEAFF. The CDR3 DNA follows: TGCGCCAGCAGCTTACTGACAGGGAACACTGAAGCTTTCTTT.

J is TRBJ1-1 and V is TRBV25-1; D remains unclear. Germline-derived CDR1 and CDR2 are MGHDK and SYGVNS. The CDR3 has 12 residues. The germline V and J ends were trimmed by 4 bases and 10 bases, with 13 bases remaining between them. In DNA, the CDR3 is TGTGCCAGCAGTGGAATAAGGAAGCGAGCTTTCTTT. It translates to CASSGIRKRAFF.

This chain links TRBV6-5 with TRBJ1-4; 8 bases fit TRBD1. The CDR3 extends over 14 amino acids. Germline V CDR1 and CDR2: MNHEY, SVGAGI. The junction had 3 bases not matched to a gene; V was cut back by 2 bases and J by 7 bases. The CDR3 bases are TGTGCCAGCAGTTACGACAGGGGATCTGAAAAACTGTTTTTT. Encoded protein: CASSYDRGSEKLFF.

Here the CDR3 reads CASSWTGSASPLHF. The CDR3 region has the DNA TGTGCCAGCAGTTGGACAGGGTCGGCTTCACCCCTCCACTTT. The V call is TRBV6-5, the J call TRBJ1-6, with 8 bases that match TRBD1. V was pared by 4 bases and J by 9 bases, with 5 bases of the junction left unmatched. The germline V gene has CDR1 MNHEY and CDR2 SVGAGI. The CDR3 runs 14 residues.